Listed below are T cell receptor beta chains from one sample, sequenced in a study of blood T cell repertoires in COVID-19. Some clones are missing from TCRdb's copy, which holds only in-frame ones; the method was immunoSEQ multiplex PCR. Here the sample spans approximately 130,000 clones, more than 75% being singletons. Sequenced: peripheral blood. These receptors came from a woman in her 50s who had recovered from COVID-19. The CDR3 runs from the conserved cysteine through the conserved F or W. Clone size, where shown, is once, few, many, or a class for clones that have expanded.

j_call | clone_size | v_call | cdr3_aa
TRBJ2-1 | NA | TRBV30 | CAWSGKAGDEQFF
TRBJ1-5 | NA | TRBV6-4 | CASRLQGCGNQPQHF
TRBJ1-4 | NA | TRBV5-1 | CASSLQGTSEKLFF
TRBJ2-7 | few | TRBV5-4 | CASRLGTGGGNEQYF
TRBJ2-1 | NA | TRBV19 | CASSLLRISYNEQFF
TRBJ2-7 | once | TRBV6-2/TRBV6-3 | CASSYIRSGSEQYF
TRBJ1-1 | NA | TRBV5-4 | CASSFPGVAVNTEAFF
TRBJ2-7 | NA | TRBV7-7 | CASSPTGGYEQYF
TRBJ1-1 | NA | TRBV11-2 | CASSLAGGGNTEAFF
TRBJ2-7 | NA | TRBV7-3 | CASSYEWTVSAAEQYF
TRBJ2-7 | NA | TRBV7-2 | CASSSRLVAGLRAGEQYF
TRBJ2-7 | once | TRBV5-1 | CASSFARGHYEQYF
TRBJ1-5 | NA | TRBV30 | CAWRGQGAVQPQHF
TRBJ2-1 | NA | TRBV5-5 | CASSLGGQSYNEQFF
TRBJ1-6 | NA | TRBV9 | CASSVEGLDSPLHF
TRBJ2-5 | NA | TRBV18 | CASLQDRLETQYF
TRBJ2-1 | NA | TRBV27 | CASRSPGTSGSNEQFF
TRBJ2-5 | NA | TRBV6-5 | CASIRTGGRETQYF
TRBJ2-2 | NA | TRBV27 | CASRRGQGNTGELFF
TRBJ2-4 | NA | TRBV5-6 | CASSLGQGIVDF
TRBJ1-1 | NA | TRBV6-5 | CASSYSDRGNTEAFF
TRBJ1-1 | NA | TRBV2 | CASSDAGLLEAFF
TRBJ2-2 | NA | TRBV27 | CASSFGTRRAGELFF
TRBJ1-1 | once | TRBV5-1 | CASSRDRGNTEAFF
TRBJ1-5 | NA | TRBV19 | CASAYDRGGNQPQHF
TRBJ1-3 | NA | TRBV7-2 | CASSQQGYTIYF
TRBJ2-7 | NA | TRBV19 | CASSISRGGSYEQYF
TRBJ1-1 | NA | TRBV7-9 | CASSFQLSRETKNTEAFF
TRBJ2-1 | NA | TRBV7-2 | CASSLRGLRDEQFF
TRBJ1-2 | once | TRBV4-1 | CASSQGEARDYGYTF
TRBJ2-7 | NA | TRBV5-4 | CASSLGGGYEQYF
TRBJ2-1 | NA | TRBV12-5 | CASGIAGTPGDEQFF
TRBJ1-1 | NA | TRBV18 | CASSPRLRDREPNTEAFF
TRBJ1-6 | NA | TRBV7-2 | CASSSLPTGDNSPLHF
TRBJ1-6 | NA | TRBV10-3 | CAISIDRPYNSPLHF
TRBJ2-7 | NA | TRBV6-2/TRBV6-3 | CASSYGEGTTYEQYF
TRBJ1-5 | NA | TRBV19 | CASSIWGQGANQPQHF